This T cell receptor beta chain was identified in a study of sequential checkpoint blockade in melanoma. Specified treatment: randomized to nivolumab then ipilimumab (arm A) or the reverse (arm B). The CDR3 covers 13 residues. CDR1 and CDR2 (germline): SGHKS, YYEKEE (reference sequence). V lost 3 bases and J lost 7, with 13 bases in between. Produced via immunoSEQ multiplex PCR; TCRdb's table is partial and in-frame only. The table has approximately 21,000 clones, more than 80% seen once. V gene TRBV5-5 combines with J gene TRBJ1-2; maybe TRBD1 (6 bases). The sample here was CD8+ T cells sorted from blood (inferred from file names), taken from a patient given nivolumab and ipilimumab in sequence. This receptor was identified in a human donor with melanoma. The CDR3 region is CASSYGQSPGYTF. CDR3 DNA: TGTGCCAGCAGCTATGGACAGAGTCCTGGCTACACCTTC.